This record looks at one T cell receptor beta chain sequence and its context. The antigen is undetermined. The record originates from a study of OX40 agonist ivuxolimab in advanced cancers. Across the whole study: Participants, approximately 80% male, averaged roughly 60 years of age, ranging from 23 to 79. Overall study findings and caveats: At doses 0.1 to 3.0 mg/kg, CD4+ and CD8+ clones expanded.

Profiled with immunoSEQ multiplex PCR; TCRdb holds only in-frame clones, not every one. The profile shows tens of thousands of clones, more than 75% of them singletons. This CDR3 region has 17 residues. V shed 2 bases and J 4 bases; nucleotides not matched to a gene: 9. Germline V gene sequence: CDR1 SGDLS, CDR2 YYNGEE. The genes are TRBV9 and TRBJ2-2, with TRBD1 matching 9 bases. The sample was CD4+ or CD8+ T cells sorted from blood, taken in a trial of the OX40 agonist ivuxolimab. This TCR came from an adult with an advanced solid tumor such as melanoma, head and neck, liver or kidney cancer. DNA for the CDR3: TGTGCCAGCAGCGTTACAGGGGGCGGCTTCGTCACCGGGGAGCTGTTTTTT. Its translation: CASSVTGGGFVTGELFF.